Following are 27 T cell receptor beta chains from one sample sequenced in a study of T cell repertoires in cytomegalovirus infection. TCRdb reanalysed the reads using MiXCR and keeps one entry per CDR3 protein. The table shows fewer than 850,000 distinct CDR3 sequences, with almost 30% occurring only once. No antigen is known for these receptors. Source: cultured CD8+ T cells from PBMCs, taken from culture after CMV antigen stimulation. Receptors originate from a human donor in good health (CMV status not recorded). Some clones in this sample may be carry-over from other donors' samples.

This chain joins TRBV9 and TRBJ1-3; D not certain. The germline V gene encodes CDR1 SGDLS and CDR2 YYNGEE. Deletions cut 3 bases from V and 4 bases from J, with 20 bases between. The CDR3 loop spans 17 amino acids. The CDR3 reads CASSAPLEAARGNTIYF. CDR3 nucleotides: TGTGCCAGCAGCGCACCCCTCGAGGCAGCCCGGGGAAACACCATATATTTT.

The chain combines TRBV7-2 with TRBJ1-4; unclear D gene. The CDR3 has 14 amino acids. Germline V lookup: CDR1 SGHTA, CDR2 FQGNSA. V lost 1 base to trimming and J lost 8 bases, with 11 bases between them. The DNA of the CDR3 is TGTGCCAGCAGCTTAGTGCCGGGTCGGGAAAAACTGTTTTTT. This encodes CASSLVPGREKLFF.

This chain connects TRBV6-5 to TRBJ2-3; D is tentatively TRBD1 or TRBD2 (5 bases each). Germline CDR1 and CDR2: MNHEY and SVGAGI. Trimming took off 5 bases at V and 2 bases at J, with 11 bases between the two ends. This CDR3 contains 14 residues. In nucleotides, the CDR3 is TGTGCCAGCAGTACCGGGGCTTACACAGATACGCAGTATTTT. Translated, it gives CASSTGAYTDTQYF.

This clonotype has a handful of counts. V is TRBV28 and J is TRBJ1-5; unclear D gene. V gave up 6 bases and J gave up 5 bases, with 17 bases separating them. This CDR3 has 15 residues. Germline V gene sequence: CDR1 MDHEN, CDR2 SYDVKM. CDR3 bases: TGTGCCAGCAGATCAGACGGGCCCTCTGATCAGCCCCAGCATTTT. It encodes CASRSDGPSDQPQHF. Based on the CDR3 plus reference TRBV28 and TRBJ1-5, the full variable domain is DVKVTQSSRYLVKRTGEKVFLECVQDMDHENMFWYRQDPGLGLRLIYFSYDVKMKEKGDIPEGYSVSREKKERFSLILESASTNQTSMYLCASRSDGPSDQPQHFGDGTRLSIL.

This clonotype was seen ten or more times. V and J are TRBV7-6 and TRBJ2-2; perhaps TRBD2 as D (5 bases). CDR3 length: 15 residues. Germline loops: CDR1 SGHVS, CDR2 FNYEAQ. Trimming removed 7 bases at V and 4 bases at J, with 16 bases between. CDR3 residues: CASTQDYLGTGELFF. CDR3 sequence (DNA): TGTGCCAGCACCCAAGACTATCTTGGCACCGGGGAGCTGTTTTTT.

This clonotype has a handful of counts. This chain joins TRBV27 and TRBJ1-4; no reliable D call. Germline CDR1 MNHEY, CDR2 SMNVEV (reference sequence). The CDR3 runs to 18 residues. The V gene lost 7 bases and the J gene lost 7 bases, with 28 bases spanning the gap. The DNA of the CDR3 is TGTGCCAGCATACACACCTTCTCGGTCGGGTTGGCGTCTGAAAAACTGTTTTTT. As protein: CASIHTFSVGLASEKLFF. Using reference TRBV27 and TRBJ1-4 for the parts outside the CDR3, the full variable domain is EAQVTQNPRYLITVTGKKLTVTCSQNMNHEYMSWYRQDPGLGLRQIYYSMNVEVTDKGDVPEGYKVSRKEKRNFPLILESPSPNQTSLYFCASIHTFSVGLASEKLFFGSGTQLSVL.

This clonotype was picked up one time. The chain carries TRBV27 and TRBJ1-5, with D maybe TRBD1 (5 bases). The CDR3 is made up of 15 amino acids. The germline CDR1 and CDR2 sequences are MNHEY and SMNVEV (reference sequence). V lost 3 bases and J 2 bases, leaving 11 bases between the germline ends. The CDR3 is CASSLGGYGNQPQHF. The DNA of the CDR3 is TGTGCCAGCAGTTTGGGGGGATATGGCAATCAGCCCCAGCATTTT.

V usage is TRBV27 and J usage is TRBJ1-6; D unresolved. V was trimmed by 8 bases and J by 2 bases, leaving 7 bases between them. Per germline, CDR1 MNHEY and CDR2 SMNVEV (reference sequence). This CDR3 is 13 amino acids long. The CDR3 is CASRGPYNSPLHF. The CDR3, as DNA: TGTGCCAGCCGAGGACCCTATAATTCACCCCTCCACTTT.

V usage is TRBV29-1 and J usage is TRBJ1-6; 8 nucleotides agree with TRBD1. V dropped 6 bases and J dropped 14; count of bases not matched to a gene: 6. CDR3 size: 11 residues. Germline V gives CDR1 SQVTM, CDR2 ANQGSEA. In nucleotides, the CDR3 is TGCAGCGTAGGACAGGGTCGGACCCTCCACTTT. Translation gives CSVGQGRTLHF.

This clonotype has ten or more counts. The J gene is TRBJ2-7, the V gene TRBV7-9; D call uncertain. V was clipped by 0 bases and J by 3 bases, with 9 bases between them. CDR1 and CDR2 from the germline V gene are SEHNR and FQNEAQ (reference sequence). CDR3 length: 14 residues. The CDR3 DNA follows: TGTGCCAGCAGCTTAGCCAGGTCGGTCTACGAGCAGTACTTC. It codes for CASSLARSVYEQYF.

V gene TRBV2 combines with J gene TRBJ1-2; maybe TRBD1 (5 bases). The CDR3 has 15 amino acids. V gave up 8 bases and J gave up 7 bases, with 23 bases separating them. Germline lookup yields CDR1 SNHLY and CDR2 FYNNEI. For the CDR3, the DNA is TGTGCCAGCGACGGCCTGGGGGGTGAGGGCACTGGCTACACCTTC. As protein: CASDGLGGEGTGYTF.

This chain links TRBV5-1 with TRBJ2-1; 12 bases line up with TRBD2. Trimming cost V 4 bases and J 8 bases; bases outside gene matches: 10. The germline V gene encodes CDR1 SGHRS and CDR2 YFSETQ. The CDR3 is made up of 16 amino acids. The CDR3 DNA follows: TGCGCCAGCAGCGGGGGACTAGCGGGTACTGACGATGAGCAGTTCTTC. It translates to CASSGGLAGTDDEQFF.

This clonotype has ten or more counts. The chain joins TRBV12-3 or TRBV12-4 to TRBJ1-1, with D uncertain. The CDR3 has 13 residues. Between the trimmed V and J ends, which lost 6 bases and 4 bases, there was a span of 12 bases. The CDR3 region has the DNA TGTGCCAGCAGCTTAACGGGTACCACTGAAGCTTTCTTT. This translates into CASSLTGTTEAFF.

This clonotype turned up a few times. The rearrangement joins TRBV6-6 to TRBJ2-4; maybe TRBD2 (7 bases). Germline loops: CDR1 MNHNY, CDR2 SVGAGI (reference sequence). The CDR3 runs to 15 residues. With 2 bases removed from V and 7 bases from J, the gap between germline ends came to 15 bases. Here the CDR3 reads CASSYNPGGHNIQYF. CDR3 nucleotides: TGTGCCAGCAGTTACAACCCGGGGGGACACAACATTCAGTACTTC.

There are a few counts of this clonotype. The CDR3 here is CASSFQGRGGETQYF. CDR3 nucleotides: TGTGCCAGCAGTTTCCAGGGAAGGGGGGGAGAGACCCAGTACTTC. The chain joins TRBV28 to TRBJ2-5; possibly TRBD2 for D (7 bases). The CDR3 length is 15 residues. Germline V gene lookup returns CDR1 MDHEN and CDR2 SYDVKM. Trimming stripped 3 bases from V and 4 bases from J, with 15 bases between.

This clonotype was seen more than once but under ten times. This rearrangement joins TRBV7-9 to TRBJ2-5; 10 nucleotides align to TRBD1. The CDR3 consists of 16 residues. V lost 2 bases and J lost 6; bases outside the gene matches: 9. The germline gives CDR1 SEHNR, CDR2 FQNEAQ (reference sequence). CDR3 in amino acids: CASSLSDPGQGQTQYF. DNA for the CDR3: TGTGCCAGCAGCTTATCGGATCCGGGACAGGGGCAGACCCAGTACTTC.

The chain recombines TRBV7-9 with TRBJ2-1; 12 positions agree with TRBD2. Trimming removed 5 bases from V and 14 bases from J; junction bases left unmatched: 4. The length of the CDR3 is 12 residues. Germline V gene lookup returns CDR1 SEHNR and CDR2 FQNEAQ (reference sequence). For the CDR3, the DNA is TGTGCCAGCAGCCCTAGCGGGGGGGCGGAGTTCTTC. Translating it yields CASSPSGGAEFF.

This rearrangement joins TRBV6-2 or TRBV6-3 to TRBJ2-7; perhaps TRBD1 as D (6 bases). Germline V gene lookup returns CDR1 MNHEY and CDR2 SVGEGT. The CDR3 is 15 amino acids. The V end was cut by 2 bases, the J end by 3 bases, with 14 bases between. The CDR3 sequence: CASSYTGQKDYEQYV. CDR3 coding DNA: TGTGCCAGCAGTTACACCGGACAGAAAGACTACGAGCAGTACGTC.

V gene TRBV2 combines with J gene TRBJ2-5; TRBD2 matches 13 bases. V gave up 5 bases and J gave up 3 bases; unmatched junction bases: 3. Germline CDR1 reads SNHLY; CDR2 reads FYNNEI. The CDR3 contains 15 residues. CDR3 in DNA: TGTGCCAGCAGTCCGGGACTAGCGGGGAAAGAGACCCAGTACTTC. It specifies CASSPGLAGKETQYF.

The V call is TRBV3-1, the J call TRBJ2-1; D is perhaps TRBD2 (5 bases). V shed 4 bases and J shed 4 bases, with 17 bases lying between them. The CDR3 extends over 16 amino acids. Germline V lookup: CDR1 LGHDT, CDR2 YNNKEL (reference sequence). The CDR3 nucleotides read TGTGCCAGCAGCCGAGACCGTAGCGTTAGGTACAATGAGCAGTTCTTC. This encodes CASSRDRSVRYNEQFF.

CDR3 nucleotide sequence: TGTGCCAGCAGTGAAGCGAGGACCGGCGGGGACATTCAGTACTTC. This gives the protein CASSEARTGGDIQYF. The chain links TRBV6-1 to TRBJ2-4, with TRBD2 as a possible D gene (6 bases). The ends were cut back, 0 bases at V and 8 bases at J, with 14 bases in the middle. The germline gives CDR1 MNHNS, CDR2 SASEGT. The CDR3 spans 15 residues.

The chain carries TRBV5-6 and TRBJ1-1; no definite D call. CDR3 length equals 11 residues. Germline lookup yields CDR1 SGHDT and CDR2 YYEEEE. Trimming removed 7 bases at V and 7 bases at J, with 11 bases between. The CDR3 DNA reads TGTGCCAGCGGGGTAACAAGTGAAGCTTTCTTT. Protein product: CASGVTSEAFF.

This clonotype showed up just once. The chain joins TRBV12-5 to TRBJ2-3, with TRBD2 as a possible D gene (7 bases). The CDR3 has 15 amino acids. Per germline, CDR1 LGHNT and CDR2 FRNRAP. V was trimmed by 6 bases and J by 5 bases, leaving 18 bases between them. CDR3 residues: CASGPPGGAIDTQYF. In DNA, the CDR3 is TGTGCTAGTGGACCTCCTGGGGGGGCCATAGATACGCAGTATTTT. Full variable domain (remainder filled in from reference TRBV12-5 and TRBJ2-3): DARVTQTPRHKVTEMGQEVTMRCQPILGHNTVFWYRQTMMQGLELLAYFRNRAPLDDSGMPKDRFSAEMPDATLATLKIQPSEPRDSAVYFCASGPPGGAIDTQYFGPGTRLTVL.

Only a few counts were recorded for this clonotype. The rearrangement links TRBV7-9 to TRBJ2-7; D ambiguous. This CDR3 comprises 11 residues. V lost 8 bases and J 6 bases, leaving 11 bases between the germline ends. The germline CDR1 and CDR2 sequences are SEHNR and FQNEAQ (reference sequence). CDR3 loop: CASHSSREQYF. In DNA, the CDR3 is TGTGCCAGCCATAGTAGCCGCGAGCAGTACTTC.

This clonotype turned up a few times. The CDR3 reads CASSQASGGGGEQYF. The CDR3 nucleotides are TGCGCCAGCAGCCAAGCTAGCGGGGGAGGCGGCGAGCAGTACTTC. This chain joins TRBV4-1 and TRBJ2-7, with TRBD2 matching over 10 bases. Trimming cost V 1 base and J 6 bases; bases outside gene matches: 6. This CDR3 has 15 amino acids. The germline V gene has CDR1 MGHRA and CDR2 YSYEKL.

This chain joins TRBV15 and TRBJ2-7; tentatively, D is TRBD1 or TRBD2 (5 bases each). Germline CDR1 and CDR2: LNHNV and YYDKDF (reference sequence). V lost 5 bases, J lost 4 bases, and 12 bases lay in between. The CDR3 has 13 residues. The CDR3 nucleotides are TGTGCCACCAGCCCCGGGGACGATTACGAGCAGTACTTC. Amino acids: CATSPGDDYEQYF.

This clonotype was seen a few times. CDR3 loop: CASSADQPYNEQFF. The CDR3 region has the DNA TGTGCCAGCAGCGCAGACCAACCATACAATGAGCAGTTCTTC. V gene TRBV9 combines with J gene TRBJ2-1; D is undetermined. The ends were cut back, 3 bases at V and 4 bases at J, with 11 bases in the middle. In germline, CDR1 is SGDLS, CDR2 YYNGEE. The CDR3 has 14 amino acids. Together with reference TRBV9 and TRBJ2-1, the CDR3 gives the full variable domain: DSGVTQTPKHLITATGQRVTLRCSPRSGDLSVYWYQQSLDQGLQFLIQYYNGEERAKGNILERFSAQQFPDLHSELNLSSLELGDSALYFCASSADQPYNEQFFGPGTRLTVL.